Listed here are 8 T cell receptor beta chains from one sample, sequenced in a study of T cells after yellow fever vaccination. One entry per CDR3 protein, called by TCRdb with MiXCR from the 5' RACE reads. Here the sample spans roughly 160,000 distinct CDR3 sequences, around 8.5% being singletons. The sequencing used CD8+ T cells sorted from PBMCs, collected 45 days after the yellow fever booster vaccination. The receptors here all came from a young man who received the YFV17D yellow fever vaccine.

This clonotype was counted a few times. The V call is TRBV7-3, the J call TRBJ2-7, with D possibly TRBD2 on 6 matching bases. CDR1 is SGHTA and CDR2 is FQGTGA in the germline V gene. The CDR3 covers 18 residues. V dropped 2 bases and J dropped 0 bases, with 20 bases sitting between them. Written as DNA, the CDR3 is TGTGCCAGCAGCTTATGCTCGAGAGGGGCGGGGAACTCCTACGAGCAGTACGTC. Translated: CASSLCSRGAGNSYEQYV.

This clonotype occurred many times. DNA for the CDR3: TGTGCCAGCAGCTTAGACCCAGGGCGGTCGAATGGCTACACCTTC. This sequence encodes CASSLDPGRSNGYTF. J is TRBJ1-2 and V is TRBV7-9; tentative D call: TRBD1 (5 bases). This CDR3 comprises 15 residues. Trimming left V 1 base short and J 6 bases short, with 15 bases between. Per germline, CDR1 SEHNR and CDR2 FQNEAQ (reference sequence).

This rearrangement joins TRBV5-5 to TRBJ1-2, with a tentative D call TRBD1 (5 bases). Trimming removed 3 bases from V and 3 bases from J, with 9 bases in between. The CDR3 has 13 residues. From germline, CDR1 is SGHKS and CDR2 YYEKEE (reference sequence). The CDR3 region has the DNA TGTGCCAGCAGCTCCAGGGACCACTATGGCTACACCTTC. It encodes CASSSRDHYGYTF. Full variable domain (outside the CDR3, taken from reference TRBV5-5 and TRBJ1-2): DAGVTQSPTHLIKTRGQQVTLRCSPISGHKSVSWYQQVLGQGPQFIFQYYEKEERGRGNFPDRFSARQFPNYSSELNVNALLLGDSALYLCASSSRDHYGYTFGSGTRLTVV.

V and J are TRBV9 and TRBJ1-1; D remains unclear. This CDR3 comprises 13 residues. The germline V gene has CDR1 SGDLS and CDR2 YYNGEE. V gave up 4 bases and J gave up 4 bases, with 11 bases separating them. CDR3 DNA: TGTGCCAGCAGCCCCCGCGGCCCCACTGAAGCTTTCTTT. Translated, it gives CASSPRGPTEAFF.

The chain joins TRBV5-1 to TRBJ2-1; maybe TRBD1 (5 bases). CDR3 length: 17 residues. The germline V gene encodes CDR1 SGHRS and CDR2 YFSETQ. V shed 0 bases and J shed 3 bases, with 16 bases lying between them. The CDR3 protein is CASSLAWAGPHYNEQFF. The CDR3 DNA follows: TGCGCCAGCAGCTTGGCTTGGGCAGGGCCACACTACAATGAGCAGTTCTTC. Supplemented by reference TRBV5-1 and TRBJ2-1, the full variable domain reads KAGVTQTPRYLIKTRGQQVTLSCSPISGHRSVSWYQQTPGQGLQFLFEYFSETQRNKGNFPGRFSGRQFSNSRSEMNVSTLELGDSALYLCASSLAWAGPHYNEQFFGPGTRLTVL.

This clonotype was detected only a few times. Because the CDR3 is missing its conserved closing phenylalanine or tryptophan, this is likely a read error. Because the CDR3's place on the DNA is in doubt, the DNA is left out and the CDR3 is given as listed by TCRdb. J is TRBJ1-1 and V is TRBV5-6; TRBD1, the D gene given by the table, was not confirmed from the DNA. Germline V CDR1 and CDR2: SGHDT, YYEEEE. The CDR3 is 14 residues long, counting both termini. CDR3 region: CASSLEGYGTPAEA.

The chain recombines TRBV20-1 with TRBJ2-1; TRBD1 might be the D (6 bases). The CDR3 extends over 16 amino acids. CDR1 DFQATT and CDR2 SNEGSKA come from the germline V gene (reference sequence). Trimming cost V 2 bases and J 6 bases, with 20 bases left between them. In nucleotides, the CDR3 is TGCAGTGCTAGACCCCCGGACAGTTGGGCCACCAATGAGCAGTTCTTC. Residues: CSARPPDSWATNEQFF.

This clonotype occurred a few times. V and J are TRBV15 and TRBJ2-7, with TRBD2 matching over 8 bases. This CDR3 is 16 amino acids long. The germline CDR1 and CDR2 sequences are LNHNV and YYDKDF (reference sequence). The J segment lost 3 bases and the V segment lost 3 bases, leaving 10 bases of the junction unmatched. CDR3 DNA sequence: TGTGCCACCAGCAGGGACCCGGGGGGGAGGCTCTACGAGCAGTACTTC. It specifies CATSRDPGGRLYEQYF.